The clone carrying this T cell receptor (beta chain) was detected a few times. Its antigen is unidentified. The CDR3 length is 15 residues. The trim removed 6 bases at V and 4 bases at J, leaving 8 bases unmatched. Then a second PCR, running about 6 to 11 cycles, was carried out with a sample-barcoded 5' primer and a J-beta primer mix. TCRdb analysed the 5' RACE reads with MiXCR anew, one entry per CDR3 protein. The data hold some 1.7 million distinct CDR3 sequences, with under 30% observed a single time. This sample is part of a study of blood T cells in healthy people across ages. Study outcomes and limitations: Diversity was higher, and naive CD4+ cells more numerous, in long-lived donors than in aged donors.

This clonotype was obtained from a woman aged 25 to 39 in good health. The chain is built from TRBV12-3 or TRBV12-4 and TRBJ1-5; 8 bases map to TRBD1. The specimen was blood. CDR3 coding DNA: TGTGCCAGCAGAGAAACAGGGGGAGGTAATCAGCCCCAGCATTTT. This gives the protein CASRETGGGNQPQHF.